The 32 T cell receptor beta chains reported below all come from one sample, sequenced in a study of response to subunit inactivated influenza vaccine. TCRdb passed the RT-PCR reads through MiXCR, listing each CDR3 protein once. Among around 650,000 distinct CDR3 sequences listed, 15% to 19% were seen once. Sequenced material: PBMCs from blood, taken roughly 12 days after vaccination. These receptors were obtained from a man aged 45 to 65 who received an inactivated influenza vaccine.

This clonotype was observed a few times. V is TRBV4-3 and J is TRBJ1-1; D possibly corresponds to TRBD1 (5 bases). The V gene lost 3 bases and the J gene lost 4 bases, with 12 bases spanning the gap. In germline, CDR1 is LGHNA, CDR2 YSLEER. The CDR3 contains 14 residues. For the CDR3, the DNA is TGCGCCAGCAGCCATGGTACAGGACTCACTGAAGCTTTCTTT. Its translation: CASSHGTGLTEAFF.

This clonotype was counted only a few times. V usage is TRBV29-1 and J usage is TRBJ2-7; 12 bases align to TRBD2. J gave up 0 bases and V 4 bases, and 4 bases lay outside the gene matches. This CDR3 has 15 residues. The germline gives CDR1 SQVTM, CDR2 ANQGSEA. The CDR3 loop is CSVGTSGISSYEQYF. In DNA, the CDR3 is TGCAGCGTTGGGACTAGCGGGATAAGCTCCTACGAGCAGTACTTC.

This clonotype appeared many times. The chain employs TRBV28 and TRBJ2-5; D call uncertain. Germline lookup yields CDR1 MDHEN and CDR2 SYDVKM. V shed 5 bases and J shed 1 base, with 8 bases lying between them. This CDR3 is 13 amino acids long. The CDR3, as DNA: TGTGCCAGCAGTGGTGCGTCCCAAGAGACCCAGTACTTC. Amino acid sequence: CASSGASQETQYF.

The rearrangement joins TRBV11-2 to TRBJ2-1, with TRBD2 identical over 7 bases. The CDR3 runs 15 residues. Trimming at V came to 8 bases and at J to 0 bases, leaving 7 bases not matched to a gene. Germline CDR1 SGHAT, CDR2 FQNNGV. The CDR3, as DNA: TGTGCCAGCCTGGGGCTAGCGGACTCCTACAATGAGCAGTTCTTC. This codes for CASLGLADSYNEQFF.

This clonotype was observed many times. This chain connects TRBV10-2 to TRBJ2-5; D not certain. In germline, CDR1 is WSHSY, CDR2 SAAADI. The CDR3 runs 12 residues. V shed 0 bases and J shed 5 bases, with 4 bases lying between them. CDR3 amino acids: CASSESGETQYF. DNA of the CDR3: TGCGCCAGCAGTGAGTCGGGGGAGACCCAGTACTTC.

This chain connects TRBV7-2 to TRBJ1-2, with D perhaps TRBD1 (5 bases). The V end lost 5 bases, the J end lost 8 bases, and 12 bases lay between the germline ends. The CDR3 spans 12 residues. Germline-derived CDR1 and CDR2 are SGHTA and FQGNSA. The CDR3 loop is CASSPGIWGYTF. Here the CDR3 DNA reads TGTGCCAGCAGCCCAGGGATTTGGGGCTACACCTTC.

This clonotype was observed a few times. The chain couples TRBV20-1 to TRBJ1-5; D is ambiguous. CDR3 length: 13 residues. Trimming took off 3 bases at V and 1 base at J, with 7 bases between the two ends. Germline CDR1 is DFQATT and CDR2 is SNEGSKA (reference sequence). This CDR3 is CSASGHSNQPQHF. As DNA, the CDR3 is TGCAGTGCTAGTGGTCACAGCAATCAGCCCCAGCATTTT.

This clonotype was found many times. The chain couples TRBV10-3 to TRBJ2-1; TRBD1 matches 7 bases. In germline, CDR1 is ENHRY, CDR2 SYGVKD. The CDR3 has 13 residues. The V and J ends lost 7 bases and 3 bases, in that order; junction bases with no gene match: 3. The chain's CDR3 is CAINRGDYNEQFF. In nucleotides, the CDR3 is TGTGCCATCAACAGGGGTGACTACAATGAGCAGTTCTTC.

V gene TRBV20-1 combines with J gene TRBJ2-7; possible D gene TRBD2, 5 bases. This CDR3 is built from 12 residues. Germline V CDR1 and CDR2: DFQATT, SNEGSKA (reference sequence). V was shortened by 3 bases and J by 6 bases, with 12 bases between the two germline ends. CDR3 sequence: CSARAGLREQYF. DNA of the CDR3: TGCAGTGCTAGGGCGGGTTTGCGCGAGCAGTACTTC.

This clonotype was detected a few times. The chain recombines TRBV7-9 with TRBJ2-3; 9 bases line up with TRBD2. Germline V lookup: CDR1 SEHNR, CDR2 FQNEAQ (reference sequence). CDR3 size: 17 residues. J lost 0 bases, V lost 6 bases, and 10 bases had no gene match. As DNA, the CDR3 is TGTGCCAGCAGGTCACTATCTAGCGGGATGAGCACAGATACGCAGTATTTT. Its translation is CASRSLSSGMSTDTQYF.

The CDR3 coding sequence is TGTGCCAGCAGCTATGTGGGAGGGGCGGGAACTGAAGCTTTCTTT. It codes for CASSYVGGAGTEAFF. This chain uses TRBV7-2 with TRBJ1-1; D is perhaps TRBD1 (5 bases). CDR3 length equals 15 residues. Germline V gene data show CDR1 as SGHTA and CDR2 as FQGNSA. V gave up 4 bases and J gave up 5 bases, with 17 bases separating them.

This clonotype has a handful of counts. The chain recombines TRBV4-2 with TRBJ1-4; 7 bases map to TRBD1. The V gene's germline CDR1 is LGHNA and CDR2 YNFKEQ. CDR3 length equals 12 residues. V shed 4 bases, J shed 13 bases, and the junction held 6 bases outside the gene matches. The CDR3 here is CASSRVDRSLFF. Here the CDR3 DNA reads TGTGCCAGCAGCCGAGTGGACAGGTCACTGTTTTTT.

The chain links TRBV7-2 to TRBJ2-7; 9 bases align to TRBD1. The junction had 6 bases not matched to a gene; V was cut back by 4 bases and J by 2 bases. Germline V gene lookup returns CDR1 SGHTA and CDR2 FQGNSA. CDR3 length: 15 residues. DNA for the CDR3: TGTGCCAGCAGCTCCTCCGGGACAGGGCCCTACGAGCAGTACTTC. Amino acid sequence: CASSSSGTGPYEQYF. The entire variable domain, with the rest obtained from reference TRBV7-2 and TRBJ2-7, is as follows: GAGVSQSPSNKVTEKGKDVELRCDPISGHTALYWYRQSLGQGLEFLIYFQGNSAPDKSGLPSDRFSAERTGGSVSTLTIQRTQQEDSAVYLCASSSSGTGPYEQYFGPGTRLTVT.

The sample holds a few counts of this clonotype. This sequence joins TRBV4-2 and TRBJ2-3, with a possible D match to TRBD1 (6 bases). V was shortened by 1 base and J by 5 bases, with 13 bases between the two germline ends. The CDR3 is 15 amino acids. Germline CDR1 is LGHNA and CDR2 is YNFKEQ. This chain's CDR3 is CASSQVSLGGDTQYF. The DNA of the CDR3 is TGTGCCAGCAGCCAAGTATCCTTAGGGGGAGATACGCAGTATTTT.

The chain uses TRBV7-2 and TRBJ2-3, with 10 bases that match TRBD2. The CDR3 runs 17 residues. The germline V gene has CDR1 SGHTA and CDR2 FQGNSA. J was trimmed by 2 bases and V by 3 bases; bases with no gene match: 8. The CDR3 sequence: CASSFTSGILSTDTQYF. CDR3 DNA sequence: TGTGCCAGCAGCTTCACTAGCGGGATTCTTTCCACAGATACGCAGTATTTT. Complete variable domain (other parts from reference TRBV7-2 and TRBJ2-3): GAGVSQSPSNKVTEKGKDVELRCDPISGHTALYWYRQSLGQGLEFLIYFQGNSAPDKSGLPSDRFSAERTGGSVSTLTIQRTQQEDSAVYLCASSFTSGILSTDTQYFGPGTRLTVL.

This clonotype turned up a few times. The J gene is TRBJ1-4, the V gene TRBV9, with 7 nucleotides matching TRBD1. CDR3 length: 15 residues. Germline V CDR1 and CDR2: SGDLS, YYNGEE. The junction had 3 bases not matched to a gene; V was cut back by 1 base and J by 3 bases. The CDR3 sequence is CASSVTGTANEKLFF. CDR3 coding DNA: TGTGCCAGCAGCGTAACCGGGACAGCTAATGAAAAACTGTTTTTT.

The CDR3 DNA reads as TGTGCCAGCAGCTCTCGTCTGGCCCGTACGCAGTATTTT. It specifies CASSSRLARTQYF. This chain links TRBV7-8 with TRBJ2-3; the D is unclear. The V end lost 4 bases, the J end lost 8 bases, and 13 bases lay between the germline ends. Germline V gene data show CDR1 as SGHVS and CDR2 as FQNEAQ. The CDR3 loop spans 13 amino acids.

The CDR3 DNA sequence: TGCAGCGTTGATGAGGCTACGCAGTATTTT. Translated, it gives CSVDEATQYF. The chain couples TRBV29-1 to TRBJ2-3, with D uncertain. With 3 bases removed from V and 8 bases from J, the gap between germline ends came to 6 bases. Germline V lookup: CDR1 SQVTM, CDR2 ANQGSEA. The CDR3 consists of 10 residues.

The CDR3 here is CASNLALRETQYF. The CDR3, as DNA: TGTGCCAGCAACCTAGCACTCCGGGAGACCCAGTACTTC. This rearrangement joins TRBV7-8 to TRBJ2-5, with a weak D call TRBD2 (5 bases). CDR1 and CDR2 from the germline V gene are SGHVS and FQNEAQ. With 7 bases removed from V and 5 bases from J, the gap between germline ends came to 14 bases. CDR3 length equals 13 residues.

The gene calls are TRBV7-2 and TRBJ2-3; D unclear. Germline CDR1 reads SGHTA; CDR2 reads FQGNSA. Trimming removed 5 bases at V and 5 bases at J, with 8 bases between. The CDR3 spans 12 residues. CDR3 sequence reads: CASSPQKDTQYF. CDR3 in DNA: TGTGCCAGCAGCCCACAGAAAGATACGCAGTATTTT.

There are many counts of this clonotype. This chain joins TRBV12-5 and TRBJ2-7; the match to TRBD1 covers 7 bases. CDR1 and CDR2 from the germline V gene are LGHNT and FRNRAP. The CDR3 extends over 11 amino acids. V was clipped by 9 bases and J by 4 bases; unmatched bases: 3. This CDR3 reads CARGQIYEQYF. CDR3 DNA: TGTGCTAGGGGACAGATTTACGAGCAGTACTTC.

The chain links TRBV12-3 or TRBV12-4 to TRBJ2-7; 10 nucleotides match TRBD2. V lost 8 bases to trimming and J lost 0 bases; unmatched junction nucleotides: 7. CDR3 length: 15 amino acids. CDR3 in amino acids: CASRIGTSVSYEQYF. DNA of the CDR3: TGTGCCAGCCGGATAGGGACTAGCGTCTCCTACGAGCAGTACTTC.

The chain employs TRBV28 and TRBJ2-3; 8 nucleotides agree with TRBD2. The germline CDR1 and CDR2 sequences are MDHEN and SYDVKM. J gave up 4 bases and V 6 bases, and 3 bases lay outside the gene matches. This CDR3 region has 13 residues. The CDR3 loop reads CASRSGGPDTQYF. For the CDR3, the DNA is TGTGCCAGCAGGTCGGGGGGGCCAGATACGCAGTATTTT.

The chain recombines TRBV29-1 with TRBJ2-5, with D possibly matching TRBD1 (5 bases). Trimming pared 6 bases from V and 2 bases from J, leaving 13 bases between. This CDR3 has 13 amino acids. CDR1 and CDR2 from the germline V gene are SQVTM and ANQGSEA. CDR3 sequence reads: CSVVWTSQETQYF. The DNA of the CDR3 is TGCAGCGTGGTTTGGACATCGCAAGAGACCCAGTACTTC.

This clonotype was detected only a few times. V is TRBV7-6 and J is TRBJ2-1; D may be TRBD2 (6 bases). V was clipped by 5 bases and J by 8 bases, with 13 bases between them. CDR1 SGHVS and CDR2 FNYEAQ come from the germline V gene. The CDR3 sequence is 13 residues long. CDR3 sequence: CASSPSGVYEQFF. The CDR3, as DNA: TGTGCCAGCAGCCCCTCGGGGGTCTATGAGCAGTTCTTC.

The J gene is TRBJ2-7, the V gene TRBV20-1, with TRBD2 as a possible D gene (6 bases). This CDR3 comprises 13 residues. Germline lookup yields CDR1 DFQATT and CDR2 SNEGSKA (reference sequence). V was cut by 2 bases and J by 0 bases, with 8 bases left in between. CDR3: CSARRDSSYEQYF. The CDR3 bases are TGCAGTGCTAGAAGGGACTCCTCCTACGAGCAGTACTTC.

This rearrangement joins TRBV28 to TRBJ2-5; 8 bases line up with TRBD2. J lost 5 bases, V lost 3 bases, and 14 bases had no gene match. Germline loops: CDR1 MDHEN, CDR2 SYDVKM. The CDR3 consists of 17 residues. The CDR3 bases are TGTGCCAGCAGTTTTTCAGCTAGCGGGCTTTCAACGGAGACCCAGTACTTC. Encoded protein: CASSFSASGLSTETQYF.

This sequence joins TRBV28 and TRBJ1-4; no firm D call. The CDR3 runs to 13 residues. Germline V gene data show CDR1 as MDHEN and CDR2 as SYDVKM. The CDR3 DNA is TGTGCGCACTCGTCGGGTGTTAATGAAAAACTGTTTTTT. This translates into CAHSSGVNEKLFF.

This clonotype came up many times. The chain recombines TRBV18 with TRBJ1-5; TRBD1 is a possible D gene (5 bases). CDR1 KGHSH and CDR2 LQKENI come from the germline V gene. V was clipped by 2 bases and J by 3 bases, with 8 bases between them. This CDR3 comprises 14 residues. CDR3 loop: CASSPGGNNQPQHF. CDR3 in DNA: TGTGCCAGCTCACCAGGGGGAAACAATCAGCCCCAGCATTTT.

The gene calls are TRBV7-2 and TRBJ2-7; D is unresolved. Trimming stripped 5 bases from V and 2 bases from J, with 13 bases between. The CDR3 has 14 residues. Germline values: CDR1 SGHTA, CDR2 FQGNSA. The CDR3 sequence: CASSPRAFAYEQYF. The CDR3 DNA is TGTGCCAGCAGCCCTAGAGCCTTTGCCTACGAGCAGTACTTC.

The CDR3 DNA follows: TGTGCCATGGGACCCGGGACTAGCGTTTACGAGCAGTACTTC. It translates to CAMGPGTSVYEQYF. This chain joins TRBV5-5 and TRBJ2-7; 10 bases match TRBD2. The CDR3 is 14 amino acids. The germline V gene encodes CDR1 SGHKS and CDR2 YYEKEE (reference sequence). V lost 9 bases and J lost 4; bases outside the gene matches: 10.

This sequence joins TRBV10-3 and TRBJ1-5; tentative D call: TRBD1 (6 bases). V lost 3 bases, J lost 6 bases, and 15 bases lay in between. The CDR3 consists of 15 residues. Germline CDR1 reads ENHRY; CDR2 reads SYGVKD. In DNA form, the CDR3 reads TGTGCCATCAGTGATTCCTTGGGGGCTGGTCAGCCCCAGCATTTT. It codes for CAISDSLGAGQPQHF.